The text below deals with one T cell receptor beta chain. The CDR3 has 14 residues. CDR1 and CDR2 from the germline V gene are GTSNPN and SVGIG (reference sequence). The trim removed 0 bases at V and 5 bases at J, leaving 2 bases unmatched. The data were taken from a study of CD8 T cells in Susac syndrome. Random hexamers were used to reverse transcribe the RNA input (about 0.5 to 1 ug). Amplification of TCR beta CDR3 by immunoSEQ multiplex PCR spanned 54 Vbeta and 13 Jbeta. TCRdb fed the immunoSEQ multiplex PCR reads into MiXCR, producing one record per CDR3 protein. The sample lists over 150,000 distinct CDR3 sequences; approximately 93% were seen once.

Sequenced: CD4+ T cells from PBMCs. This TCR came from a human donor with multiple sclerosis. The chain is built from TRBV30 and TRBJ2-2; 8 bases fit TRBD1. The CDR3 protein is CAWSVTGGTGELFF. The CDR3 nucleotides read TGTGCCTGGAGTGTAACAGGGGGGACCGGGGAGCTGTTTTTT.